The sequence of this T cell receptor beta chain was determined in a study of post-analysis software for immune sequencing data. Study at large: Some patients lacked subtype; others had relapsing-remitting, secondary progressive or progressive-relapsing disease. Broader study findings: By F measure, samples from a shared preparation batch strongly co-clustered. The study found TRBV5-6, TRBV5-1 and TRBV20-1 among roughly 5 TRBV segments more frequent in patients than controls.

The germline gives CDR1 ENHRY, CDR2 SYGVKD. V lost 2 bases to trimming and J lost 2 bases, with 3 bases between them. This CDR3 is built from 12 residues. This clonotype has at least ten counts. Its specificity is unknown. Unique molecular identifiers tagged the TCR beta cDNA libraries. When roughly 0.9 to 10 million T cells were used, they gave about 490,000 cDNA molecules. MiXCR, run by TCRdb on the PCR reads, gives a single entry per CDR3 protein. The table has a few hundred thousand distinct CDR3 sequences, around 33% seen once. The V call is TRBV10-3, the J call TRBJ2-5, with D unresolved. The clonotype was recovered from a girl aged 5 to 17 with multiple sclerosis. Sequenced sample: blood. This CDR3 is CAISETQETQYF. The CDR3 region has the DNA TGTGCCATCAGTGAGACACAAGAGACCCAGTACTTC.